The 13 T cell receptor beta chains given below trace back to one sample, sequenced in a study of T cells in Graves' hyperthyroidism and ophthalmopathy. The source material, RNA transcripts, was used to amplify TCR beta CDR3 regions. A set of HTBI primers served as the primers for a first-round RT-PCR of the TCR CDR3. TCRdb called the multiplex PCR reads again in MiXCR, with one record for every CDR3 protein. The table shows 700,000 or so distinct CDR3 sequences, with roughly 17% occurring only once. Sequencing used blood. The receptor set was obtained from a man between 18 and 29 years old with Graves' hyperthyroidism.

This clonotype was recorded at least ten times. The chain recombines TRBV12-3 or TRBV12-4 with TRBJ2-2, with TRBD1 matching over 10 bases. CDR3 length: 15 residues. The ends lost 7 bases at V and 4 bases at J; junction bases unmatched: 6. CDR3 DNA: TGTGCCAGCACCCTCCGGGACAGGGGCACCGGGGAGCTGTTTTTT. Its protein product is CASTLRDRGTGELFF.

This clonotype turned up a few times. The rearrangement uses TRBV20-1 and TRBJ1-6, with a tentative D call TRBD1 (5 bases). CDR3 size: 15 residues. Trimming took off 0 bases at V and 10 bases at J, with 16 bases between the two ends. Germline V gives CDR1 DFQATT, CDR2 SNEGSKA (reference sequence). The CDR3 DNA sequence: TGCAGTGCTAGAGATTTGGTGGACACAGGATCACCCCTCCACTTT. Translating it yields CSARDLVDTGSPLHF.

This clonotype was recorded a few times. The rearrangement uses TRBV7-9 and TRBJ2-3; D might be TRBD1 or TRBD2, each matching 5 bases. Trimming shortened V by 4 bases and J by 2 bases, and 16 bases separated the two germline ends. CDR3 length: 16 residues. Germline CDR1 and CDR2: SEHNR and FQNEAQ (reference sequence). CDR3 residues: CASSSNRGLATDTQYF. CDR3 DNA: TGTGCCAGCAGCTCAAATCGGGGCTTAGCCACAGATACGCAGTATTTT.

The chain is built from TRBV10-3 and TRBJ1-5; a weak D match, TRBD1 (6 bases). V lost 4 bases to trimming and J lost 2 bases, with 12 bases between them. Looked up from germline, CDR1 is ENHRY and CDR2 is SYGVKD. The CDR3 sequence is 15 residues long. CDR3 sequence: CAISGPGDRNQPQHF. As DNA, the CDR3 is TGTGCCATCAGTGGACCAGGGGACCGCAATCAGCCCCAGCATTTT.

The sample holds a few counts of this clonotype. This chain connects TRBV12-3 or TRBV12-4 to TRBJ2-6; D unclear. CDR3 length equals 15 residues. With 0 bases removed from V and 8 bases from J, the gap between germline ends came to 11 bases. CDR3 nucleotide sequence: TGTGCCAGCAGTTTAGCTGGACGGACGACCAACGTCCTGACTTTC. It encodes CASSLAGRTTNVLTF.

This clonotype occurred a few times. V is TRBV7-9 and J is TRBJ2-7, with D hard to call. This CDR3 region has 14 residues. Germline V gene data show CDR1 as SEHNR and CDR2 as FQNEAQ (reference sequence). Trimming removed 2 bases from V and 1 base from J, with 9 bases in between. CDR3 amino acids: CASSLQEISYEQYF. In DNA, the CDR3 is TGTGCCAGCAGCTTACAGGAGATTTCCTACGAGCAGTACTTC.

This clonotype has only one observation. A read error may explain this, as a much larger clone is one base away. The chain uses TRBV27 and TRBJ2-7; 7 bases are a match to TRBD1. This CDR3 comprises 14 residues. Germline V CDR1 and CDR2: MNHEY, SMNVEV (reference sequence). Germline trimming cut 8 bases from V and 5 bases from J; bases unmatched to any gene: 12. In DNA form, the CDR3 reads TGTGCCAGCGCCCCAGGACAGGATCCCCACGAGCAGTACTTC. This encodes CASAPGQDPHEQYF.

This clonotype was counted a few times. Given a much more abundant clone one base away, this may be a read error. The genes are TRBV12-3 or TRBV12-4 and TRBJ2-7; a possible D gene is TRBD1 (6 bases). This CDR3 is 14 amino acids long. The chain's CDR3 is CTSSFSGDPYEQYF. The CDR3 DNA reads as TGTACCAGCAGTTTTTCAGGGGATCCCTACGAGCAGTACTTC.

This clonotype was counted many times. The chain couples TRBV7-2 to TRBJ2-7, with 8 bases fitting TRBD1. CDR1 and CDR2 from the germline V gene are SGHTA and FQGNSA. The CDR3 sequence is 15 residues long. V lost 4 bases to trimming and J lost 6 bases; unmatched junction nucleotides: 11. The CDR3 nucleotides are TGTGCCAGCAGCTCTCAAGGACAGGGAATGCGCGAGCAGTACTTC. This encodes CASSSQGQGMREQYF. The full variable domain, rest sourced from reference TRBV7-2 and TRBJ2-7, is GAGVSQSPSNKVTEKGKDVELRCDPISGHTALYWYRQSLGQGLEFLIYFQGNSAPDKSGLPSDRFSAERTGGSVSTLTIQRTQQEDSAVYLCASSSQGQGMREQYFGPGTRLTVT.

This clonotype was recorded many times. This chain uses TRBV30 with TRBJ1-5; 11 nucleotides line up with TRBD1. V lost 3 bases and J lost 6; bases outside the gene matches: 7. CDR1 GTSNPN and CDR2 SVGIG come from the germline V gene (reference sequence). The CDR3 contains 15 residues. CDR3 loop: CAWSRTGGKRQPQHF. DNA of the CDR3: TGTGCCTGGAGCCGGACAGGGGGCAAGCGTCAGCCCCAGCATTTT.

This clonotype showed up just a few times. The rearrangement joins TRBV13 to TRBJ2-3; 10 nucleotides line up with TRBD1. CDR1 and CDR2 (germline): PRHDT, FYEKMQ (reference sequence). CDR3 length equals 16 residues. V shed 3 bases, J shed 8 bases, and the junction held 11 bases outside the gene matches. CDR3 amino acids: CASSFRDRGQGVTQYF. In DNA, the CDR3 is TGTGCCAGCAGCTTCCGGGACAGGGGCCAAGGAGTTACGCAGTATTTT.

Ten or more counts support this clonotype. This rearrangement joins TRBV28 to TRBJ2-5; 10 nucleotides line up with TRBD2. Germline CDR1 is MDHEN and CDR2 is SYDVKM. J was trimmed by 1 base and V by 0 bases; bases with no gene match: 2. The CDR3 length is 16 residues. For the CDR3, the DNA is TGTGCCAGCAGTTTATGGAGCGGGAGGGTCCAAGAGACCCAGTACTTC. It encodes CASSLWSGRVQETQYF.

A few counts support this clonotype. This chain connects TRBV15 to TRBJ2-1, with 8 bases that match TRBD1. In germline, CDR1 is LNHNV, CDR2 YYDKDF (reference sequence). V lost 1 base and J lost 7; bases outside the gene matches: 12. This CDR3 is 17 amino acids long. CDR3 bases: TGTGCCACCAGCAGAGCTGCGCCGGAACAGGGGGAGAATGAGCAGTTCTTC. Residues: CATSRAAPEQGENEQFF.